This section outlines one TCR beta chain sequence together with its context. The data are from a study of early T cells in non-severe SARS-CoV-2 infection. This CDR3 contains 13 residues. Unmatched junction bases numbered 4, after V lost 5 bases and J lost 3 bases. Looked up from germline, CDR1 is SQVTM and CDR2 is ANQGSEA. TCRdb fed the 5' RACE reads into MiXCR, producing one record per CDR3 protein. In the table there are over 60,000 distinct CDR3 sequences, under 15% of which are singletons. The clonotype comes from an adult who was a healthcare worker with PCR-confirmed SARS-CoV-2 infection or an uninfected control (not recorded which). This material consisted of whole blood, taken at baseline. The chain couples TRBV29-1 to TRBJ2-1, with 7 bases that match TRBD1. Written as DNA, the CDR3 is TGCAGCGTTACCGGGACAGTCTACAATGAGCAGTTCTTC. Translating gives CSVTGTVYNEQFF.